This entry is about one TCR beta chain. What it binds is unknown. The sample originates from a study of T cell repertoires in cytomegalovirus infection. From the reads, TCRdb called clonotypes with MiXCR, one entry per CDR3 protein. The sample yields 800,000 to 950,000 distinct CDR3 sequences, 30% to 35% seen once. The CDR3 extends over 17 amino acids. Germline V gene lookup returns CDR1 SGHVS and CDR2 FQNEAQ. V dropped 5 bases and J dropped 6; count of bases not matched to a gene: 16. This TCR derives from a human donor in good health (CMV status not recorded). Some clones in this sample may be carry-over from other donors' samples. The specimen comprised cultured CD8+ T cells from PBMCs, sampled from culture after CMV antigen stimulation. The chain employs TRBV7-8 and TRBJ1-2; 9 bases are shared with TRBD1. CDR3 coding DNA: TGTGCCAGCAGCGTTAGTTTTTATGTCGGGACAGGGAATGGCTACACCTTC. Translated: CASSVSFYVGTGNGYTF.